A single T cell receptor (beta chain) is shown here with its context. What it recognizes is unknown. These data come from a study of T-cell reconstitution after alpha-beta-depleted transplantation in children. Findings of the study overall: Surviving recipient T cells and thymic progenitors underlay high day-60 TCRbeta diversity in some patients.

A TCRbeta library incorporating unique molecular identifiers was prepared. TCRdb redid the calling of the PCR reads with MiXCR, one entry per CDR3 protein. This sample has 610,000 or so distinct CDR3 sequences; 27% occur once, and the top ten carry 30% to 40%. Source: PBMCs, taken before TCRalphabeta/CD19-depleted stem cell transplant. This receptor was taken from a boy under two years old with Wiskott-Aldrich syndrome, due to receive a stem cell transplant.

The CDR3 here is CSARLASTDTQYF. CDR3 DNA: TGCAGTGCTAGACTAGCTAGCACAGATACGCAGTATTTT. The rearrangement joins TRBV20-1 to TRBJ2-3; the D gene is possibly TRBD2 (5 bases). Deletions cut 2 bases from V and 0 bases from J, with 6 bases between. CDR1 is DFQATT and CDR2 is SNEGSKA in the germline V gene (reference sequence). The CDR3 length is 13 residues.